This T cell receptor beta chain was found in a study of T cells after yellow fever vaccination. Whole-study findings and limits: Clones that expanded after primary vaccination mostly reappeared after the booster (96% CD4, 70% to 90% CD8).

The germline gives CDR1 LNHDA, CDR2 SQIVND (reference sequence). J gave up 7 bases and V 2 bases, and 11 bases lay outside the gene matches. The CDR3 length is 16 residues. The table lists this clonotype with a few counts. The antigen is undetermined. MiXCR, run by TCRdb on the 5' RACE reads, gives a single entry per CDR3 protein. The sample includes some 670,000 distinct CDR3 sequences, approximately 13% of them seen just once. This TCR derives from a man aged 25-45 years who received the YFV17D yellow fever vaccine. V is TRBV19 and J is TRBJ2-1; 7 nucleotides line up with TRBD2. This material consisted of PBMCs, taken on the day of the yellow fever booster vaccination. The CDR3 sequence is CASSITTREVGNEQFF. In nucleotides, the CDR3 is TGTGCCAGTAGTATAACAACCCGGGAGGTTGGTAATGAGCAGTTCTTC.